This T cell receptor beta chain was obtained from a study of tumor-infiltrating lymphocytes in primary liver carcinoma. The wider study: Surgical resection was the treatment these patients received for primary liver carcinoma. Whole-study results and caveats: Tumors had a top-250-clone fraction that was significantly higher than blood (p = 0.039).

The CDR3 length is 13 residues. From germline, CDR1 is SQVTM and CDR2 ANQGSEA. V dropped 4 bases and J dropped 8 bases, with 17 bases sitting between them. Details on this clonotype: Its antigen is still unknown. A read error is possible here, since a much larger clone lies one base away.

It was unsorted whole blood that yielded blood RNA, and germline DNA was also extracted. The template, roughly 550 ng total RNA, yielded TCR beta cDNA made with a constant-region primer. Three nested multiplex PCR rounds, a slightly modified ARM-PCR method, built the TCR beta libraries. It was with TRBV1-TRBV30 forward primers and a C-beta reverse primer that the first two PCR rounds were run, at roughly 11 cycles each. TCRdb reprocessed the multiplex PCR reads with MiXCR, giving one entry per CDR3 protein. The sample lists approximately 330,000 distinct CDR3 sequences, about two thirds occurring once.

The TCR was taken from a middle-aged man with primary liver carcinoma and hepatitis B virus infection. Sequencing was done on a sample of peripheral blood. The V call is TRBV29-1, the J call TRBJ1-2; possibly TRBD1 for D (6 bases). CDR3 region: CSVARDKGGGYTF. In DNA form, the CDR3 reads TGCAGCGTTGCCCGGGACAAGGGTGGCGGCTACACCTTC. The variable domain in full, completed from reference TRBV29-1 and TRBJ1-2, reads SAVISQKPSRDICQRGTSLTIQCQVDSQVTMMFWYRQQPGQSLTLIATANQGSEATYESGFVIDKFPISRPNLTFSTLTVSNMSPEDSSIYLCSVARDKGGGYTFGSGTRLTVV.